This T cell receptor beta chain emerged from a study of Graves' ophthalmopathy and Graves' hyperthyroidism. Study-level information: Blood was drawn at initial diagnosis, before any treatment.

This clonotype was found a few times. RNA served as the template for amplifying TCR beta CDR3 regions. HTBI primers were employed in first-round RT-PCR, then a second-round multiplex PCR followed. TCRdb reanalysed the multiplex PCR reads using MiXCR and keeps one entry per CDR3 protein. The profile shows around 470,000 distinct CDR3 sequences, roughly 14% of them singletons. The CDR3 has 14 amino acids. V was pared by 8 bases and J by 0 bases, with 14 bases between. Germline CDR1 is MDHEN and CDR2 is SYDVKM. The chain employs TRBV28 and TRBJ2-7; TRBD2 might be the D (5 bases). This TCR was sampled from a woman aged 25 to 39 with Graves' ophthalmopathy. The sample was blood. The CDR3 loop reads CASFGGPFSYEQYF. CDR3 coding DNA: TGTGCCAGCTTTGGAGGCCCCTTCTCCTACGAGCAGTACTTC.